What follows is one TCR beta chain and its context. The sample belongs to a study of cytomegalovirus exposure and HLA in healthy donors. Across the whole study: Counted in an early data release were roughly 81 million unique TCRs from HLA-typed donors.

PCR was performed using 60 Vbeta and 13 Jbeta primers. Generated by immunoSEQ multiplex PCR, the TCRdb table keeps only in-frame clones and is missing some. The table shows roughly 170,000 clones, with 84% occurring only once. This TCR came from a girl aged 2-15 years in good health and CMV-seropositive. Sequencing was done on a sample of PBMCs.

The CDR3, as DNA: TGTGCCTGGACAGGGATGGGTGGCTACACCTTC. Its protein product is CAWTGMGGYTF. V is TRBV30 and J is TRBJ1-2, with D perhaps TRBD1 (5 bases). The CDR3 is 11 amino acids. V lost 4 bases, J lost 7 bases, and 10 bases lay in between. Germline CDR1 and CDR2: GTSNPN and SVGIG (reference sequence). Full variable domain (outside the CDR3, taken from reference TRBV30 and TRBJ1-2): SQTIHQWPATLVQPVGSPLSLECTVEGTSNPNLYWYRQAAGRGLQLLFYSVGIGQISSEVPQNLSASRPQDRQFILSSKKLLLSDSGFYLCAWTGMGGYTFGSGTRLTVV.